One and the same sample provided the 22 T cell receptor beta chains below, sequenced in a study of OX40 agonist ivuxolimab in advanced cancers. Libraries were prepared by immunoSEQ multiplex PCR; TCRdb keeps only in-frame clonotypes and omits some of them. The sample has around 60,000 clones, approximately 81% seen once. The material sequenced was CD4+ or CD8+ T cells sorted from blood, taken in a trial of the OX40 agonist ivuxolimab. These TCRs come from an adult with an advanced solid tumor such as melanoma, head and neck, liver or kidney cancer.

The V gene is TRBV19, the J gene TRBJ2-7, with 7 bases identical to TRBD2. Trimming cost V 3 bases and J 4 bases; bases outside gene matches: 9. The CDR3 runs 15 residues. Germline-derived CDR1 and CDR2 are LNHDA and SQIVND (reference sequence). The CDR3 loop reads CASSIPAGPLYEQYF. In DNA form, the CDR3 reads TGTGCCAGTAGTATTCCAGCGGGGCCATTGTACGAGCAGTACTTC.

The rearrangement joins TRBV11-2 to TRBJ2-1, with D possibly matching TRBD1 (6 bases). CDR1 and CDR2 from the germline V gene are SGHAT and FQNNGV. This CDR3 has 14 residues. V lost 4 bases, J lost 3 bases, and 10 bases lay in between. The CDR3 spells CASSSGTYYNEQFF. CDR3 in DNA: TGTGCCAGCAGCTCAGGGACATACTACAATGAGCAGTTCTTC.

The V call is TRBV6-6, the J call TRBJ2-5; 8 bases fit TRBD1. The CDR3 is made up of 14 amino acids. The V gene end was trimmed by 6 bases and the J gene end by 4 bases; junction bases not matched to a gene: 7. CDR1 and CDR2 (germline): MNHNY, SVGAGI (reference sequence). In DNA, the CDR3 is TGTGCCAGCAGGGAACCGGGACAGGCAGAGACCCAGTACTTC. It translates to CASREPGQAETQYF.

This clone came up once. The chain is built from TRBV19 and TRBJ1-3, with D hard to call. The V gene's germline CDR1 is LNHDA and CDR2 SQIVND (reference sequence). V was cut by 3 bases and J by 0 bases, with 9 bases left in between. CDR3 length equals 15 residues. CDR3: CASSIDGYSGNTIYF. CDR3 sequence (DNA): TGTGCCAGTAGTATCGACGGCTACTCTGGAAACACCATATATTTT.

This chain links TRBV7-9 with TRBJ2-2; D gene uncertain. CDR3 size: 13 residues. V lost 1 base to trimming and J lost 6 bases, with 6 bases between them. Germline V gene data show CDR1 as SEHNR and CDR2 as FQNEAQ (reference sequence). CDR3 sequence (DNA): TGTGCCAGCAGCTTAGGACCATCCGGGGAGCTGTTTTTT. Translating it yields CASSLGPSGELFF. The full variable domain, its missing parts supplied by reference TRBV7-9 and TRBJ2-2, is DTGVSQNPRHKITKRGQNVTFRCDPISEHNRLYWYRQTLGQGPEFLTYFQNEAQLEKSRLLSDRFSAERPKGSFSTLEIQRTEQGDSAMYLCASSLGPSGELFFGEGSRLTVL.

This chain links TRBV5-1 with TRBJ1-1; 9 bases align to TRBD1. Losses at the gene ends were 3 bases for V and 5 bases for J; bases not matched to a gene: 5. Germline V gene lookup returns CDR1 SGHRS and CDR2 YFSETQ. The CDR3 contains 14 residues. The CDR3 bases are TGCGCCAGCAGCTCACAGGGGGCTGGGACTGAAGCTTTCTTT. It yields the protein CASSSQGAGTEAFF.

This clone came up once. The chain is built from TRBV2 and TRBJ1-1; 7 bases fit TRBD1. V was clipped by 4 bases and J by 0 bases; unmatched bases: 5. The CDR3 contains 15 residues. CDR1 is SNHLY, CDR2 FYNNEI, per germline. Here the CDR3 DNA reads TGTGCCAGCAGTGTTACAGGGGCCATGAACACTGAAGCTTTCTTT. Amino acids: CASSVTGAMNTEAFF.

The chain links TRBV28 to TRBJ2-2; 8 positions match TRBD1. Germline V gene sequence: CDR1 MDHEN, CDR2 SYDVKM. V lost 5 bases and J lost 7; bases outside the gene matches: 12. The CDR3 sequence is 16 residues long. The CDR3 DNA follows: TGTGCCAGCAGTCCCGGGACAGGAGGTAGAGTCGGGGAGCTGTTTTTT. Its translation is CASSPGTGGRVGELFF.

The rearrangement uses TRBV28 and TRBJ1-1; D might be TRBD1 (5 bases). Trimming pared 6 bases from V and 0 bases from J, leaving 8 bases between. The germline V gene encodes CDR1 MDHEN and CDR2 SYDVKM. This CDR3 has 13 amino acids. CDR3 protein: CASRGPMNTEAFF. As DNA, the CDR3 is TGTGCCAGCAGGGGGCCTATGAACACTGAAGCTTTCTTT.

This chain uses TRBV6-1 with TRBJ1-4, with TRBD1 matching 7 bases. The CDR3 is 15 residues long. Germline CDR1 and CDR2: MNHNS and SASEGT. Germline trimming cut 8 bases from V and 3 bases from J; bases unmatched to any gene: 9. The CDR3 nucleotides are TGTGCCAGCGGTAGAGGGGGCAAGGCTAATGAAAAACTGTTTTTT. Protein product: CASGRGGKANEKLFF.

The genes are TRBV5-4 and TRBJ1-2, with 7 bases matching TRBD1. Losses at the gene ends were 0 bases for V and 8 bases for J; bases not matched to a gene: 7. Germline assignment: CDR1 SGHNT and CDR2 YYREEE (reference sequence). The CDR3 has 14 amino acids. The CDR3 protein is CASSLAEGAGGYTF. As DNA, the CDR3 is TGTGCCAGCAGCTTGGCCGAGGGGGCGGGAGGCTACACCTTC.

The chain links TRBV29-1 to TRBJ2-7; 11 bases align to TRBD2. This CDR3 has 13 residues. Trimming removed 2 bases from V and 5 bases from J; junction bases left unmatched: 2. CDR1 and CDR2 from the germline V gene are SQVTM and ANQGSEA. The CDR3 here is CSVELLAGDEQYF. In nucleotides, the CDR3 is TGCAGCGTTGAACTACTAGCGGGGGACGAGCAGTACTTC.

This clone was seen a handful of times. The V and J genes are TRBV7-2 and TRBJ1-1, with a possible D match to TRBD1 (6 bases). Germline V gene lookup returns CDR1 SGHTA and CDR2 FQGNSA. The V gene lost 5 bases and the J gene lost 5 bases, with 18 bases spanning the gap. This CDR3 comprises 15 residues. The CDR3 protein is CASSPSYGGETEAFF. The DNA for the CDR3 is TGTGCCAGCAGCCCGTCCTACGGGGGCGAAACTGAAGCTTTCTTT. Drawing the rest from reference TRBV7-2 and TRBJ1-1, the complete variable domain is GAGVSQSPSNKVTEKGKDVELRCDPISGHTALYWYRQSLGQGLEFLIYFQGNSAPDKSGLPSDRFSAERTGGSVSTLTIQRTQQEDSAVYLCASSPSYGGETEAFFGQGTRLTVV.

The chain combines TRBV30 with TRBJ2-7, with D possibly being TRBD1 (6 bases). V was trimmed by 8 bases and J by 2 bases, leaving 19 bases between them. The CDR3 is made up of 14 amino acids. The germline V gene has CDR1 GTSNPN and CDR2 SVGIG (reference sequence). CDR3 nucleotides: TGTGCCCAAAACGGCAGGGGACAACCCTACGAGCAGTACTTC. The encoded protein is CAQNGRGQPYEQYF.

This chain links TRBV5-1 with TRBJ2-3, with D hard to call. The CDR3 is 16 residues long. V lost 0 bases and J 5 bases, leaving 16 bases between the germline ends. Germline V lookup: CDR1 SGHRS, CDR2 YFSETQ. The CDR3 loop reads CASSLGTSDGGDTQYF. The CDR3 coding sequence is TGCGCCAGCAGCTTGGGTACTTCAGATGGCGGAGATACGCAGTATTTT.

V and J are TRBV11-2 and TRBJ2-7, with D uncertain. The CDR3 totals 12 residues. Trimming shortened V by 6 bases and J by 0 bases, and 6 bases separated the two germline ends. Germline V CDR1 and CDR2: SGHAT, FQNNGV. The CDR3 reads CASSWDSYEQYF. The CDR3 DNA follows: TGTGCCAGCAGTTGGGACTCCTACGAGCAGTACTTC.

This clone was recorded only once. This sequence joins TRBV18 and TRBJ1-2; D ambiguous. Trimming pared 3 bases from V and 7 bases from J, leaving 9 bases between. CDR3 length: 12 amino acids. CDR1 is KGHSH, CDR2 LQKENI, per germline. CDR3 sequence: CASSPLGFGYTF. CDR3 nucleotide sequence: TGTGCCAGCTCACCTCTAGGGTTTGGCTACACCTTC.

V usage is TRBV4-1 and J usage is TRBJ1-1; no definite D call. This CDR3 has 15 residues. Trimming removed 3 bases at V and 1 base at J, with 12 bases between. Germline V gene data show CDR1 as MGHRA and CDR2 as YSYEKL. The CDR3 nucleotides read TGCGCCAGCAGCCAGGGGAGGGTGGGGAACACTGAAGCTTTCTTT. Translation gives CASSQGRVGNTEAFF.

This chain connects TRBV30 to TRBJ1-5; D is unresolved. The CDR3 runs 14 residues. V gave up 0 bases and J gave up 8 bases, with 14 bases separating them. The V gene's germline CDR1 is GTSNPN and CDR2 SVGIG (reference sequence). The CDR3 DNA reads as TGTGCCTGGAGTGTACTCAGCCTAGCGGAGCCCCAGCATTTT. Encoded protein: CAWSVLSLAEPQHF.

V and J are TRBV7-3 and TRBJ2-3; TRBD2 agrees at 7 bases. CDR1 and CDR2 from the germline V gene are SGHTA and FQGTGA. The V segment lost 5 bases and the J segment 4 bases; nucleotides outside the gene matches: 6. The CDR3 runs 14 residues. This CDR3 is CASSVGGYADTQYF. The CDR3 DNA is TGTGCCAGCAGCGTGGGGGGGTACGCAGATACGCAGTATTTT.

V and J are TRBV30 and TRBJ2-6; weak D call: TRBD1 (8 bases). The CDR3 has 13 residues. Per the germline V gene, CDR1 is GTSNPN and CDR2 is SVGIG (reference sequence). Written as DNA, the CDR3 is TGTGCACAGGGGGGGAGCGGGGCCAACGTCCTGACTTTC. Its protein product is CAQGGSGANVLTF.

The CDR3 here is CASSLRGLAGESYEQYF. CDR3 nucleotides: TGCGCCAGCAGCTTAAGGGGGCTAGCGGGAGAATCCTACGAGCAGTACTTC. The V gene is TRBV5-1, the J gene TRBJ2-7; 10 bases line up with TRBD2. The ends lost 2 bases at V and 1 base at J; junction bases unmatched: 9. CDR1 is SGHRS and CDR2 is YFSETQ in the germline V gene. The CDR3 runs to 17 residues.